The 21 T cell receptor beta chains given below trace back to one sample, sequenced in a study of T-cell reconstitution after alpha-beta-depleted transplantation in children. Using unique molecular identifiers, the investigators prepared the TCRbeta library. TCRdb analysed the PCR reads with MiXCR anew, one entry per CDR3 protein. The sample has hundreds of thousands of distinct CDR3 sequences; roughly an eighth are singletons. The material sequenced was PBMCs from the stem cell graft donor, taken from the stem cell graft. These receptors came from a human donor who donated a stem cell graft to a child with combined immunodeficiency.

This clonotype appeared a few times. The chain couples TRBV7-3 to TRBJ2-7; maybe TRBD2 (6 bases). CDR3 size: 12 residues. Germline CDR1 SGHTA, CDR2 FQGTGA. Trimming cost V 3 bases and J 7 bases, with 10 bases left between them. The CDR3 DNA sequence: TGTGCCAGCAGCTTGAACGGGGGTGAGCAGTACTTC. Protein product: CASSLNGGEQYF.

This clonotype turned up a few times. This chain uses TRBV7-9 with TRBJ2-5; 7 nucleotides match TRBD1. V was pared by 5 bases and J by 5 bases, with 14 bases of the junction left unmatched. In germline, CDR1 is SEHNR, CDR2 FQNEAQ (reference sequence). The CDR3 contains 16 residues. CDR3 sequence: CASSPTLTGRLETQYF. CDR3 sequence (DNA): TGTGCCAGCAGCCCTACCCTGACAGGGCGGTTGGAGACCCAGTACTTC.

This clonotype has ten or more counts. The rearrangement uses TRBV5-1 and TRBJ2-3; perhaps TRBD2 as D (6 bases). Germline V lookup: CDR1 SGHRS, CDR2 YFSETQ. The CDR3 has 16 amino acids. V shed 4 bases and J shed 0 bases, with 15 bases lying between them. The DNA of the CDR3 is TGCGCCAGCAGCCTCGACCCGGGGGATAGCACAGATACGCAGTATTTT. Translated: CASSLDPGDSTDTQYF.

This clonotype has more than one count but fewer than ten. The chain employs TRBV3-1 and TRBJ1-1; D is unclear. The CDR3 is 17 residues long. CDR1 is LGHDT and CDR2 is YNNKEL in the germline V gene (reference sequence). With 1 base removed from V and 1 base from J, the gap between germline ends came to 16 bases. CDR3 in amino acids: CASSQVPRQPKNTEAFF. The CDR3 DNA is TGTGCCAGCAGCCAAGTTCCGCGGCAGCCAAAGAACACTGAAGCTTTCTTT.

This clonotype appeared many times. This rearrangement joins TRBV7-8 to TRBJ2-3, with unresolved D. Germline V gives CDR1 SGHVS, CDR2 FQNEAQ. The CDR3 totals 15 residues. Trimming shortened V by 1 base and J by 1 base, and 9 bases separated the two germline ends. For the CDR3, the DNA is TGTGCCAGCAGCTTAGAGGGTTTTGGCACAGATACGCAGTATTTT. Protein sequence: CASSLEGFGTDTQYF.

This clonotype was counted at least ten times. The CDR3 here is CASSLSPDWVSYEQYF. For the CDR3, the DNA is TGTGCCAGCAGTCTCTCACCGGACTGGGTCTCCTACGAGCAGTACTTC. The genes are TRBV28 and TRBJ2-7; TRBD2 might be the D (5 bases). This CDR3 region has 16 residues. Trimming removed 5 bases at V and 0 bases at J, with 17 bases between. Per the germline V gene, CDR1 is MDHEN and CDR2 is SYDVKM.

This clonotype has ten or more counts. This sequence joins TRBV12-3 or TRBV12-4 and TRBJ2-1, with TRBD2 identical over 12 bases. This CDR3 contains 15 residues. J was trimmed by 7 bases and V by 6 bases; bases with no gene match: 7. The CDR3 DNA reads TGTGCCAGCAGCACGCCGACTAGCGGGAGTAATGAGCAGTTCTTC. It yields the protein CASSTPTSGSNEQFF.

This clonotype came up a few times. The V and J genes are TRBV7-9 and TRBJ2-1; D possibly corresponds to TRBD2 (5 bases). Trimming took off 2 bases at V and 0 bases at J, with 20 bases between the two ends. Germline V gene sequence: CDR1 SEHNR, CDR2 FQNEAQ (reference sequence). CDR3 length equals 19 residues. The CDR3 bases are TGTGCCAGCAGCTTATACAAATACAGACTAAATAGCTCCTACAATGAGCAGTTCTTC. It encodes CASSLYKYRLNSSYNEQFF.

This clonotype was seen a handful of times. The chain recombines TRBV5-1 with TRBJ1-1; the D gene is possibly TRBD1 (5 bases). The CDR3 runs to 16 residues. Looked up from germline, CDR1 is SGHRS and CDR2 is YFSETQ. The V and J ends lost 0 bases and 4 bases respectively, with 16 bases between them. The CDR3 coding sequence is TGCGCCAGCAGCTTGGTAACAGGTGGGGTTACCACTGAAGCTTTCTTT. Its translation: CASSLVTGGVTTEAFF. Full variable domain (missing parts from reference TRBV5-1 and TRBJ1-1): KAGVTQTPRYLIKTRGQQVTLSCSPISGHRSVSWYQQTPGQGLQFLFEYFSETQRNKGNFPGRFSGRQFSNSRSEMNVSTLELGDSALYLCASSLVTGGVTTEAFFGQGTRLTVV.

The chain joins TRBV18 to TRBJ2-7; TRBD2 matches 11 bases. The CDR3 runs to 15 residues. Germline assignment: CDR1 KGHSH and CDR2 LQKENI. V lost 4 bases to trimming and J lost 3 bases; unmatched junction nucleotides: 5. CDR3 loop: CASSLTSGSIYEQYF. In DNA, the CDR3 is TGTGCCAGCTCACTAACTAGCGGGAGTATCTACGAGCAGTACTTC. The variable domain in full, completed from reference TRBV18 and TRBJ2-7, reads NAGVMQNPRHLVRRRGQEARLRCSPMKGHSHVYWYRQLPEEGLKFMVYLQKENIIDESGMPKERFSAEFPKEGPSILRIQQVVRGDSAAYFCASSLTSGSIYEQYFGPGTRLTVT.

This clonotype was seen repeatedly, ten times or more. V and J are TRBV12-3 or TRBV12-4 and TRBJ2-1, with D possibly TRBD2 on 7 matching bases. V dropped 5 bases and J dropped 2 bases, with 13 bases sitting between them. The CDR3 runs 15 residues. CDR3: CASSPLGGPYNEQFF. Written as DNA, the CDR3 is TGTGCCAGCAGTCCCCTCGGGGGGCCCTACAATGAGCAGTTCTTC.

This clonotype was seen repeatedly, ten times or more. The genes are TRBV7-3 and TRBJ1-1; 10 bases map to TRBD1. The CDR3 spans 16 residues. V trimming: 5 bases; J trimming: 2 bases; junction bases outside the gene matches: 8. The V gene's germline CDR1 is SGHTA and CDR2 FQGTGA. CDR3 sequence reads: CASSGRDRGTNTEAFF. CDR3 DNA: TGTGCCAGCAGCGGCCGGGACAGGGGTACCAACACTGAAGCTTTCTTT.

The CDR3 bases are TGTGCCAGCAAGGCTGGAACGGATACGCAGTATTTT. Translating it yields CASKAGTDTQYF. The chain links TRBV6-2 or TRBV6-3 to TRBJ2-3; D gene unclear. The CDR3 runs to 12 residues. Trimming removed 7 bases at V and 6 bases at J, with 11 bases between. Germline CDR1 reads MNHEY; CDR2 reads SVGEGT.

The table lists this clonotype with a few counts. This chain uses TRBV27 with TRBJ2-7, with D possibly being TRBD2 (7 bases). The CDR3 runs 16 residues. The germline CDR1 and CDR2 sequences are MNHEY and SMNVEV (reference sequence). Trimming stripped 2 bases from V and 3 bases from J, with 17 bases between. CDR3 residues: CASSLRHREGGYEQYF. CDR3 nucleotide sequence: TGTGCCAGCAGTTTACGGCACAGGGAGGGAGGCTACGAGCAGTACTTC.

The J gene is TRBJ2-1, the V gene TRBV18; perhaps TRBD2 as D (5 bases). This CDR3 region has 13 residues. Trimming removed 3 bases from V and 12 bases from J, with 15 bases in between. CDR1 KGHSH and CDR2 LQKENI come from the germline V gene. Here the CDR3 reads CASSPGAQGWQFF. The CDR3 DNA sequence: TGTGCCAGCTCACCGGGAGCCCAAGGATGGCAGTTCTTC.

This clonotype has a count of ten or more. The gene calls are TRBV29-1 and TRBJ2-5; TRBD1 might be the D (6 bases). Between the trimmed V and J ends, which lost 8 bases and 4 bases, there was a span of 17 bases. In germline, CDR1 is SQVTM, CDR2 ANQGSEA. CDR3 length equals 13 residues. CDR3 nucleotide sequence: TGCAGCATACGGACAGCCGACGGAGAGACCCAGTACTTC. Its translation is CSIRTADGETQYF.

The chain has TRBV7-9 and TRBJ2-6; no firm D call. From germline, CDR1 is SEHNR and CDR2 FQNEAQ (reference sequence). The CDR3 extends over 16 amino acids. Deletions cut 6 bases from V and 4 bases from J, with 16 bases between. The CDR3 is CASSSRTGAGANVLTF. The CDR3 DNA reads TGTGCCAGCAGTTCACGAACCGGCGCCGGGGCCAACGTCCTGACTTTC. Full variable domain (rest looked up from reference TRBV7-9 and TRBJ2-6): DTGVSQNPRHKITKRGQNVTFRCDPISEHNRLYWYRQTLGQGPEFLTYFQNEAQLEKSRLLSDRFSAERPKGSFSTLEIQRTEQGDSAMYLCASSSRTGAGANVLTFGAGSRLTVL.

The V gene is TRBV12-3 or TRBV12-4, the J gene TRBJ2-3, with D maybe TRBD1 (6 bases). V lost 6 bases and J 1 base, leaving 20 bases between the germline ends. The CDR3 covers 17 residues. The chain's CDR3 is CASSLWARGKRTDTQYF. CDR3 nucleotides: TGTGCCAGCAGCCTCTGGGCCAGGGGCAAACGCACAGATACGCAGTATTTT.

CDR3 in amino acids: CASSRNSGGEGFF. The CDR3 DNA reads as TGTGCCAGCAGCCGTAATAGCGGGGGGGAGGGGTTCTTC. The rearrangement links TRBV3-1 to TRBJ2-1; 11 positions match TRBD2. Germline CDR1 and CDR2: LGHDT and YNNKEL (reference sequence). The CDR3 sequence is 13 residues long. Losses at the gene ends were 4 bases for V and 15 bases for J; bases not matched to a gene: 8.

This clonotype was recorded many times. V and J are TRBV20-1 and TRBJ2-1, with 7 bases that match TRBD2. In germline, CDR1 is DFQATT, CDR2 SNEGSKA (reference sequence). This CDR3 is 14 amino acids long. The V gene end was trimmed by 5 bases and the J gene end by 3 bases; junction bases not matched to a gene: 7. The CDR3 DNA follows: TGCAGTGCTTTGGGACTACCGTACTACAATGAGCAGTTCTTC. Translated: CSALGLPYYNEQFF.

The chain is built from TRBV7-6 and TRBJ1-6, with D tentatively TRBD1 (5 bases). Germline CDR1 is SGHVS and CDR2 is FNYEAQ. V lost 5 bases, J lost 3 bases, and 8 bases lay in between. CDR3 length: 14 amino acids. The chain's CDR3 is CASSDQGYNSPLHF. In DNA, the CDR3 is TGTGCCAGCAGCGATCAGGGCTATAATTCACCCCTCCACTTT.